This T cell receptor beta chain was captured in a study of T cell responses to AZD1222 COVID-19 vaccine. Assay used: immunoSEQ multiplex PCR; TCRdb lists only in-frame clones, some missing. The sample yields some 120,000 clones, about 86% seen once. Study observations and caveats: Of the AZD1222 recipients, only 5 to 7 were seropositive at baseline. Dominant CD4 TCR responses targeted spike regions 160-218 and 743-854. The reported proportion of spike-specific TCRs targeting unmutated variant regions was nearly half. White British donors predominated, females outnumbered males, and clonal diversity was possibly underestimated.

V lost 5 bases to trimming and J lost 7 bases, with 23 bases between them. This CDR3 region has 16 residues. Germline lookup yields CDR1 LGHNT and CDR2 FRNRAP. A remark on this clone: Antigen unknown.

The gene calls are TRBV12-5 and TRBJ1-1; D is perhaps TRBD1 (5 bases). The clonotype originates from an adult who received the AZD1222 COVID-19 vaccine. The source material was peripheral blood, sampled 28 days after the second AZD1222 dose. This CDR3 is CASGNPSRRGTFEAFF. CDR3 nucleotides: TGTGCTAGTGGTAACCCCTCCCGGCGGGGGACTTTTGAAGCTTTCTTT. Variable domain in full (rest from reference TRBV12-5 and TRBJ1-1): DARVTQTPRHKVTEMGQEVTMRCQPILGHNTVFWYRQTMMQGLELLAYFRNRAPLDDSGMPKDRFSAEMPDATLATLKIQPSEPRDSAVYFCASGNPSRRGTFEAFFGQGTRLTVV.